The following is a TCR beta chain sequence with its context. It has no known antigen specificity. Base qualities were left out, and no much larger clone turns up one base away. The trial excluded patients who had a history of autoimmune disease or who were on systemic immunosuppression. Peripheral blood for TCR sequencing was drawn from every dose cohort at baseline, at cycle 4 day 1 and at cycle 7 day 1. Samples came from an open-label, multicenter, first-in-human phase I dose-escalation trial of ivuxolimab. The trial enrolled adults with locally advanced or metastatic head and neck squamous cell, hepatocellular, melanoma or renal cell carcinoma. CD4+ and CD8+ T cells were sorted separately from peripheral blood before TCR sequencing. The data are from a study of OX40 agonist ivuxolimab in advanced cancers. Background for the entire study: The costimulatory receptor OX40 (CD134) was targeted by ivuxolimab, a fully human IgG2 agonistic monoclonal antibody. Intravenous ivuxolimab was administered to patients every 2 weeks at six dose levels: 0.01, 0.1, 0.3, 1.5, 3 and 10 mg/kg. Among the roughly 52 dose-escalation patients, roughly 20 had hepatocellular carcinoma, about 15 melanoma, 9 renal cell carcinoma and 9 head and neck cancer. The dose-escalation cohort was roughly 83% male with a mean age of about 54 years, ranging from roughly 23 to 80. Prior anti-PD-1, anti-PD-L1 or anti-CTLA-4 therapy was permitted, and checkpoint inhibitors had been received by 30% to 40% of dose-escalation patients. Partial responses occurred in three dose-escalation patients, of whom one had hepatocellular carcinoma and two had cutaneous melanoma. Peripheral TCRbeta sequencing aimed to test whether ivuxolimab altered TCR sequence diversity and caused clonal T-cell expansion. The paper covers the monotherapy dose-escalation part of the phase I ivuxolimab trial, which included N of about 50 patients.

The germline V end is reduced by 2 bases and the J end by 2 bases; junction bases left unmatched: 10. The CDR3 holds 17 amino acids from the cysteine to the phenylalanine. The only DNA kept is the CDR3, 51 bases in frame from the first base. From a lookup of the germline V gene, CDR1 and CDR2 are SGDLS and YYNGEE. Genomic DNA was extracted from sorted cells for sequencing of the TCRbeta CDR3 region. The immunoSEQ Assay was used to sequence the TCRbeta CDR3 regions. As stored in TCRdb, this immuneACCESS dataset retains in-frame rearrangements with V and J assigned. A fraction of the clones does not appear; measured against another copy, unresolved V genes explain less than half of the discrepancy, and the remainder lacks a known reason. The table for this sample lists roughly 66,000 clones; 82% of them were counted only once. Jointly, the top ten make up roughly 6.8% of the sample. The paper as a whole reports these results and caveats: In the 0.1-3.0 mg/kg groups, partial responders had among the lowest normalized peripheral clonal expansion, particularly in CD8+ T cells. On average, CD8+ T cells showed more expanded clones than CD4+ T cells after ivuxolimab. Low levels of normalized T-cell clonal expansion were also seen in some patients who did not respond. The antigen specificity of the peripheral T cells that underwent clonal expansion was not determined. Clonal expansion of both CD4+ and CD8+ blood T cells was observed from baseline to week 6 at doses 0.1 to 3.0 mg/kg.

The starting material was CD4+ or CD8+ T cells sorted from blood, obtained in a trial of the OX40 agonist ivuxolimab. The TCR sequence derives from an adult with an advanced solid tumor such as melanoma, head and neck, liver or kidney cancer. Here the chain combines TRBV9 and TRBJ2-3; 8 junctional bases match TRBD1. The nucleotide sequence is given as TGTGCCAGCAGCGTGGGGGTGGCGGACAGGGTCACAGATACGCAGTATTTT. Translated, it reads CASSVGVADRVTDTQYF.